The 32 T cell receptor beta chains listed next were all sequenced from one sample in a study of identical twins. Using its own MiXCR run on the 5' RACE reads, TCRdb lists one record per CDR3 protein. The sample gives 450,000 to 650,000 distinct CDR3 sequences, 9.5% to 10% of which show up once; under 3.5% is in the top ten. This sample was shared with a second study, whose subject was yellow fever vaccine responses in identical twins.

Sequences were obtained from PBMCs. The receptors come from a woman aged 18-29 years in good health.

The chain recombines TRBV7-3 with TRBJ2-3, with D perhaps matching TRBD2 (6 bases). Germline V gene data show CDR1 as SGHTA and CDR2 as FQGTGA. V was trimmed by 5 bases and J by 1 base, leaving 13 bases between them. The CDR3 extends over 15 amino acids. CDR3 nucleotide sequence: TGTGCCAGCAGCCCGGCGCGGGGCCGCACAGATACGCAGTATTTT. Protein product: CASSPARGRTDTQYF.

This clonotype occurred a few times. The rearrangement joins TRBV5-1 to TRBJ2-7; 7 bases agree with TRBD1. Germline-derived CDR1 and CDR2 are SGHRS and YFSETQ. After removal of 4 bases from V and 3 bases from J, the junction contained 10 bases not matched to a gene. This CDR3 region has 15 residues. The CDR3 loop is CASSLRTGEDYEQYF. The CDR3, as DNA: TGCGCCAGCAGCCTCAGGACAGGTGAAGACTACGAGCAGTACTTC.

This clonotype was counted a few times. This rearrangement joins TRBV7-2 to TRBJ2-5, with D perhaps assigned TRBD1 or TRBD2 (5 bases each). The CDR3 spans 15 residues. The germline CDR1 and CDR2 sequences are SGHTA and FQGNSA. Trimming removed 1 base from V and 4 bases from J, with 13 bases in between. DNA of the CDR3: TGTGCCAGCAGCTTAGAGGGGCTAGCCAGAGAGACCCAGTACTTC. Its translation: CASSLEGLARETQYF.

Ten or more counts support this clonotype. The chain has TRBV14 and TRBJ1-1; D is unresolved. Germline V gene sequence: CDR1 SGHDN, CDR2 FVKESK. V dropped 1 base and J dropped 6 bases, with 6 bases sitting between them. The CDR3 sequence is 12 residues long. The CDR3 is CASSQGRSEAFF. In nucleotides, the CDR3 is TGTGCCAGCAGCCAAGGACGGTCTGAAGCTTTCTTT. Full variable domain (outside the CDR3, taken from reference TRBV14 and TRBJ1-1): EAGVTQFPSHSVIEKGQTVTLRCDPISGHDNLYWYRRVMGKEIKFLLHFVKESKQDESGMPNNRFLAERTGGTYSTLKVQPAELEDSGVYFCASSQGRSEAFFGQGTRLTVV.

The genes are TRBV11-3 and TRBJ2-1; perhaps TRBD2 as D (6 bases). Germline V gene lookup returns CDR1 SGHNT and CDR2 YENEEA. The CDR3 is made up of 15 amino acids. Trimming cost V 6 bases and J 4 bases, with 16 bases left between them. In nucleotides, the CDR3 is TGTGCCAGCAGTTCCAGGGTGGAGGGGTACAATGAGCAGTTCTTC. Translated, it gives CASSSRVEGYNEQFF.

This clonotype occurred many times. J is TRBJ1-3 and V is TRBV4-2, with no clear D. Germline values: CDR1 LGHNA, CDR2 YNFKEQ. V lost 0 bases and J 0 bases, leaving 9 bases between the germline ends. CDR3 length: 16 amino acids. The CDR3 nucleotides read TGTGCCAGCAGCCAAGATCCGGGTTTCTCTGGAAACACCATATATTTT. This codes for CASSQDPGFSGNTIYF.

This clonotype has more than one count but fewer than ten. The chain links TRBV6-2 or TRBV6-3 to TRBJ2-7, with D perhaps matching TRBD1 (6 bases). The CDR3 length is 13 residues. V was pared by 2 bases and J by 7 bases, with 12 bases between. The germline CDR1 and CDR2 sequences are MNHEY and SVGEGT. CDR3 protein: CASSYPDRREQYF. The CDR3 DNA sequence: TGTGCCAGCAGTTACCCGGACAGAAGGGAGCAGTACTTC.

The chain has TRBV28 and TRBJ1-2; no firm D call. The CDR3 sequence is 14 residues long. V lost 10 bases, J lost 1 base, and 16 bases lay in between. The V gene's germline CDR1 is MDHEN and CDR2 SYDVKM. Here the CDR3 DNA reads TGTGCCATCCTGGACCGGACTAATAACTATGGCTACACCTTC. This encodes CAILDRTNNYGYTF.

The gene calls are TRBV10-3 and TRBJ1-4, with 8 nucleotides matching TRBD1. J was trimmed by 6 bases and V by 6 bases; bases with no gene match: 6. The CDR3 spans 14 residues. Per the germline V gene, CDR1 is ENHRY and CDR2 is SYGVKD. The CDR3 sequence: CAISGQGSDEKLFF. The CDR3 DNA follows: TGTGCCATCAGCGGACAGGGATCGGATGAAAAACTGTTTTTT.

The chain carries TRBV3-1 and TRBJ2-1; D not resolved. V was pared by 1 base and J by 7 bases, with 8 bases between. CDR3 length equals 13 residues. Germline V lookup: CDR1 LGHDT, CDR2 YNNKEL (reference sequence). This CDR3 is CASSQGSKNEQFF. The CDR3 DNA is TGTGCCAGCAGCCAAGGCTCGAAGAATGAGCAGTTCTTC.

Only a few counts were recorded for this clonotype. The gene calls are TRBV7-9 and TRBJ1-6; D unresolved. Germline lookup yields CDR1 SEHNR and CDR2 FQNEAQ (reference sequence). V was shortened by 5 bases and J by 8 bases, with 13 bases between the two germline ends. This CDR3 has 14 amino acids. The CDR3 region is CASSPGIGDSPLHF. CDR3 DNA: TGTGCCAGCAGCCCCGGGATTGGGGATTCACCCCTCCACTTT.

J is TRBJ2-5 and V is TRBV20-1; D perhaps matches TRBD1 (5 bases). The CDR3 totals 12 residues. Germline V CDR1 and CDR2: DFQATT, SNEGSKA (reference sequence). The V and J ends lost 5 bases and 1 base respectively, with 8 bases between them. This chain's CDR3 is CSAPQGQETQYF. The CDR3 nucleotides read TGCAGTGCTCCTCAGGGCCAAGAGACCCAGTACTTC.

The rearrangement uses TRBV11-2 and TRBJ1-1; D is unresolved. Trimming left V 5 bases short and J 3 bases short, with 31 bases between. Germline V lookup: CDR1 SGHAT, CDR2 FQNNGV. The CDR3 is 20 amino acids. The CDR3 loop reads CASSASGVASGIPPHTEAFF. The CDR3, as DNA: TGTGCCAGCAGCGCCAGCGGGGTGGCTAGCGGAATTCCGCCCCACACTGAAGCTTTCTTT.

This clonotype was detected only a few times. The chain combines TRBV4-2 with TRBJ2-2; possible D gene TRBD2, 7 bases. The V end lost 1 base, the J end lost 4 bases, and 16 bases lay between the germline ends. Germline CDR1 and CDR2: LGHNA and YNFKEQ. There are 17 residues in the CDR3. The CDR3 loop is CASSQGAGGRGTGELFF. CDR3 DNA sequence: TGTGCCAGCAGCCAAGGAGCCGGGGGGCGAGGCACCGGGGAGCTGTTTTTT.

This sequence joins TRBV24-1 and TRBJ2-2; TRBD1 is a possible D gene (5 bases). The CDR3 has 15 residues. The germline CDR1 and CDR2 sequences are KGHDR and SFDVKD. V gave up 3 bases and J gave up 2 bases, with 9 bases separating them. The CDR3 DNA follows: TGTGCCACCAGTGATCCCCAGGGAAACACCGGGGAGCTGTTTTTT. It yields the protein CATSDPQGNTGELFF.

For this clonotype: A clone one base away is much larger, so this may be a read error. The chain joins TRBV12-3 or TRBV12-4 to TRBJ2-3; the match to TRBD2 covers 7 bases. This CDR3 contains 15 residues. Germline trimming cut 4 bases from V and 4 bases from J; bases unmatched to any gene: 8. Here the CDR3 reads CASSYFGGGPDTQYF. The CDR3 DNA reads as TGTGCCAGCAGTTACTTTGGCGGGGGACCAGATACGCAGTATTTT.

CDR3 sequence (DNA): TGCAGTGCTTTCAATCGGGGGCTGCGGACTAGCGGATCGAACACCGGGGAGCTGTTTTTT. Its protein is CSAFNRGLRTSGSNTGELFF. The gene calls are TRBV20-1 and TRBJ2-2, with 10 bases that match TRBD2. The junction had 18 bases not matched to a gene; V was cut back by 5 bases and J by 0 bases. The CDR3 runs to 20 residues. Germline V gene sequence: CDR1 DFQATT, CDR2 SNEGSKA (reference sequence).

This clonotype came up many times. V gene TRBV13 combines with J gene TRBJ2-7, with TRBD1 as a possible D gene (5 bases). In germline, CDR1 is PRHDT, CDR2 FYEKMQ (reference sequence). CDR3 length: 14 amino acids. The germline V and J ends were trimmed by 9 bases and 5 bases, with 20 bases remaining between them. This CDR3 is CASTLRAKGDEQYF. CDR3 in DNA: TGTGCCAGTACCCTCCGGGCCAAAGGGGACGAGCAGTACTTC.

V usage is TRBV7-9 and J usage is TRBJ2-4; D uncertain. The CDR3 covers 15 residues. V was cut by 3 bases and J by 1 base, with 10 bases left in between. The germline CDR1 and CDR2 sequences are SEHNR and FQNEAQ (reference sequence). The CDR3, as DNA: TGTGCCAGCAGCTTCGGCGCAATGGCCAAAAACATTCAGTACTTC. Its protein product is CASSFGAMAKNIQYF.

This clonotype was seen a handful of times. The rearrangement links TRBV6-1 to TRBJ2-5, with 14 bases aligning to TRBD2. The germline V gene encodes CDR1 MNHNS and CDR2 SASEGT. J was trimmed by 2 bases and V by 10 bases; bases with no gene match: 6. This CDR3 spans 15 amino acids. The CDR3 region has the DNA TGTGCCACCACGACTAGCGGGGGGGATCAAGAGACCCAGTACTTC. Amino acids: CATTTSGGDQETQYF.

This clonotype was detected many times. This chain uses TRBV4-3 with TRBJ2-7; TRBD1 agrees at 8 bases. This CDR3 is 15 amino acids long. The V and J ends lost 0 bases and 3 bases, in that order; junction bases with no gene match: 4. CDR1 and CDR2 (germline): LGHNA, YSLEER. CDR3 DNA sequence: TGCGCCAGCAGCCAAGAGTCAGGGGGCTACTACGAGCAGTACTTC. Translation gives CASSQESGGYYEQYF.

This clonotype came up many times. One end of the junction fails to match germline, which may point to a read error. The chain employs TRBV5-1 and TRBJ1-5, with a tentative D call TRBD1 (6 bases). The CDR3 spans 15 residues. Germline values: CDR1 SGHRS, CDR2 YFSETQ. This CDR3 is CASSLSSGGNQPQHF. CDR3 sequence (DNA): TGTGCCAGCAGTTTATCGTCAGGGGGCAATCAGCCCCAGCATTTT.

This clonotype occurred many times. The chain employs TRBV12-3 or TRBV12-4 and TRBJ1-5; D gene uncertain. V was trimmed by 5 bases and J by 7 bases, leaving 15 bases between them. CDR3 size: 14 residues. In DNA, the CDR3 is TGTGCCAGCAGTCTGGGCACCACGAGACAGCCCCAGCATTTT. Protein: CASSLGTTRQPQHF.

This clonotype was picked up many times. This chain connects TRBV6-5 to TRBJ2-2; D ambiguous. The ends were cut back, 0 bases at V and 4 bases at J, with 6 bases in the middle. The CDR3 has 14 amino acids. CDR1 and CDR2 from the germline V gene are MNHEY and SVGAGI. The CDR3: CASSYSYGTGELFF. The CDR3 region has the DNA TGTGCCAGCAGTTACTCGTATGGCACCGGGGAGCTGTTTTTT.

This rearrangement joins TRBV4-3 to TRBJ2-2; 9 nucleotides agree with TRBD1. With V trimmed by 2 bases and J by 1 base, 5 bases remained unmatched. The CDR3 has 17 amino acids. CDR1 and CDR2 from the germline V gene are LGHNA and YSLEER. The CDR3 coding sequence is TGCGCCAGCAGCCAACAACCGGGACAGGGGAACACCGGGGAGCTGTTTTTT. This sequence encodes CASSQQPGQGNTGELFF.

The chain couples TRBV10-3 to TRBJ2-7; 7 bases align to TRBD1. The trim removed 10 bases at V and 2 bases at J, leaving 8 bases unmatched. The CDR3 runs 13 residues. From germline, CDR1 is ENHRY and CDR2 SYGVKD. CDR3 sequence reads: CATFDREAYEQYF. The CDR3 DNA reads as TGTGCCACTTTTGACAGGGAAGCCTACGAGCAGTACTTC.

This clonotype was seen ten or more times. The chain joins TRBV10-3 to TRBJ2-7; tentatively, D is TRBD1 (6 bases). This CDR3 has 13 amino acids. CDR1 and CDR2 (germline): ENHRY, SYGVKD. Trimming shortened V by 5 bases and J by 5 bases, and 13 bases separated the two germline ends. The CDR3 DNA reads TGTGCCATCAGTCCGACTCACAGGGACGAGCAGTACTTC. Protein product: CAISPTHRDEQYF.

The rearrangement uses TRBV19 and TRBJ2-7; TRBD2 matches at 10 bases. The V gene's germline CDR1 is LNHDA and CDR2 SQIVND (reference sequence). This CDR3 contains 15 residues. With V trimmed by 5 bases and J by 7 bases, 11 bases remained unmatched. In nucleotides, the CDR3 is TGTGCCAGTAGTGGATGGACTAGCGGAGAATCGGAGCAGTACTTC. It specifies CASSGWTSGESEQYF.

J is TRBJ2-3 and V is TRBV29-1; D unclear. The germline gives CDR1 SQVTM, CDR2 ANQGSEA. The ends were cut back, 1 base at V and 0 bases at J, with 17 bases in the middle. This CDR3 comprises 17 residues. CDR3 loop: CSVEGRKVLSSTDTQYF. The DNA for the CDR3 is TGCAGCGTTGAAGGGAGAAAAGTCCTTTCTAGCACAGATACGCAGTATTTT.

The sample holds many counts of this clonotype. The gene calls are TRBV5-1 and TRBJ2-1; D unresolved. The CDR3 is 13 amino acids. Germline V gives CDR1 SGHRS, CDR2 YFSETQ. Trimming took 1 base from V and 8 from J, leaving 10 bases between them. The CDR3 spells CASSLYLVDEQFF. The CDR3 DNA is TGCGCCAGCAGCTTGTACTTAGTCGATGAGCAGTTCTTC. The entire variable domain, with the rest obtained from reference TRBV5-1 and TRBJ2-1, is as follows: KAGVTQTPRYLIKTRGQQVTLSCSPISGHRSVSWYQQTPGQGLQFLFEYFSETQRNKGNFPGRFSGRQFSNSRSEMNVSTLELGDSALYLCASSLYLVDEQFFGPGTRLTVL.

This clonotype has more than one count but fewer than ten. The chain carries TRBV7-9 and TRBJ2-7; 10 nucleotides match TRBD1. The CDR3 totals 14 residues. CDR1 SEHNR and CDR2 FQNEAQ come from the germline V gene (reference sequence). V dropped 5 bases and J dropped 5; count of bases not matched to a gene: 6. CDR3 loop: CASSPDRGFNEQYF. CDR3 sequence (DNA): TGTGCCAGCAGCCCGGACAGGGGGTTCAACGAGCAGTACTTC.

This clonotype was detected only a few times. This chain uses TRBV12-3 or TRBV12-4 with TRBJ2-7; the match to TRBD2 covers 12 bases. The junction had 8 bases not matched to a gene; V was cut back by 6 bases and J by 2 bases. This CDR3 is built from 16 residues. Written as DNA, the CDR3 is TGTGCCAGCAGCCACCCTAGCGGGAGGGAACCCTACGAGCAGTACTTC. Protein product: CASSHPSGREPYEQYF.